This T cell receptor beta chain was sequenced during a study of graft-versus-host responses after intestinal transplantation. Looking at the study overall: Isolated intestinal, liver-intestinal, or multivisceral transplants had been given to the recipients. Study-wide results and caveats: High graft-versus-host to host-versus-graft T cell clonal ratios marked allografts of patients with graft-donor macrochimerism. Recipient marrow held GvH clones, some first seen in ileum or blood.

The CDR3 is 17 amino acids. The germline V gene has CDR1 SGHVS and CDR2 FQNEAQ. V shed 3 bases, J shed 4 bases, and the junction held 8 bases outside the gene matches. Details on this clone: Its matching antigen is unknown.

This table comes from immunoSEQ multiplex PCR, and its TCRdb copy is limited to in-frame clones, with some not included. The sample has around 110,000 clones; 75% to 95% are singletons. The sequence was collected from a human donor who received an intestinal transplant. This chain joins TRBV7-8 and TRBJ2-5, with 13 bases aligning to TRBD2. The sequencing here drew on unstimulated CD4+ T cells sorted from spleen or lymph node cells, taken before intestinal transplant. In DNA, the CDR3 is TGTGCCAGCAGCTTTGGACTAGCGGGAGTTATTGGAGAGACCCAGTACTTC. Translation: CASSFGLAGVIGETQYF.